This TCR beta chain was recorded in a study of cytomegalovirus exposure and HLA in healthy donors. Turning to the study itself: Early released data comprised tens of millions of unique TCRs from HLA-typed donors.

Study-level points and caveats: Accounts indicate the classifier identified cytomegalovirus status with strong specificity and sensitivity.

With respect to this clone: Antigen specificity is unknown.

Healthy bone marrow donors made up the cohort. This CDR3 has 16 amino acids. The germline gives CDR1 SGHVS, CDR2 FQNEAQ. Unmatched junction bases numbered 6, after V lost 5 bases and J lost 0 bases. Primers for the PCR totalled 60 Vbeta and 13 Jbeta. Some clones are missing from TCRdb's copy, which holds only in-frame ones; the method was immunoSEQ multiplex PCR. The profile shows hundreds of thousands of clones, 65% to 90% of them singletons. The chain has TRBV7-8 and TRBJ1-3; 8 nucleotides align to TRBD1. This sequence originates from a girl under 18 in good health and CMV-seronegative. Sample: PBMCs. The DNA of the CDR3 is TGTGCCAGCAGCCCCGGACAGGGCCACTCTGGAAACACCATATATTTT. This encodes CASSPGQGHSGNTIYF.